One sample yielded the 29 T cell receptor beta chains listed below, sequenced in a study of cytomegalovirus exposure and HLA in healthy donors (TCRdb year 2017). Libraries were prepared through the immunoSEQ multiplex PCR assay. The multiplex PCR relied on a mix of 60 forward primers for TCR Vbeta segments and 13 reverse primers for TCR Jbeta segments. TCRdb took over this immuneACCESS table, retaining in-frame rearrangements with V and J assigned. Such tables are incomplete; in checked studies, under half of the missing clones stem from an unresolved V gene, and the remainder is unexplained. The sample table records roughly 190,000 clones; around 80% of these occur just once. The top ten clones comprise 6.3% of the sample. Source material: PBMCs. These receptors all stem from a middle-aged man in good health and CMV-seropositive.

The rearrangement uses TRBV7-2 and TRBJ2-1, with 10 bases lining up with TRBD2. The CDR3 consists of 15 residues. The V segment lost 1 base and the J segment 9 bases; nucleotides outside the gene matches: 6. Germline CDR1 is SGHTA and CDR2 is FQGNSA. The CDR3 here is CASSLVAGGYTEQFF. The DNA of the CDR3 is TGTGCCAGCAGCTTAGTAGCGGGGGGCTATACTGAGCAGTTCTTC.

The chain has TRBV7-2 and TRBJ1-1; D perhaps matches TRBD1 (5 bases). Germline V gene sequence: CDR1 SGHTA, CDR2 FQGNSA. The CDR3 covers 14 residues. The DNA for the CDR3 is TGTGCGACCACTCTTGGCAGGGCGAACACTGAAGCTTTCTTT. It codes for CATTLGRANTEAFF.

J is TRBJ2-7 and V is TRBV18, with D tentatively TRBD1 (5 bases). Germline CDR1 KGHSH, CDR2 LQKENI. Trimming took 2 bases from V and 5 from J, leaving 16 bases between them. CDR3 length: 15 residues. CDR3 sequence reads: CASSPDPGSSNEQYF. In nucleotides, the CDR3 is TGTGCCAGCTCACCAGATCCAGGGTCGTCAAACGAGCAGTACTTC.

The chain links TRBV5-4 to TRBJ2-3; 8 bases agree with TRBD1. The germline V gene has CDR1 SGHNT and CDR2 YYREEE (reference sequence). CDR3 length: 15 residues. V trimming: 4 bases; J trimming: 1 base; junction bases outside the gene matches: 5. CDR3 residues: CASSAPGQGTDTQYF. The CDR3 nucleotides read TGTGCCAGCAGCGCGCCGGGACAGGGCACAGATACGCAGTATTTT.

The rearrangement joins TRBV7-9 to TRBJ1-1, with TRBD1 as a possible D gene (5 bases). Germline V gives CDR1 SEHNR, CDR2 FQNEAQ (reference sequence). There are 12 residues in the CDR3. V lost 5 bases and J lost 6, with 10 bases in between. The CDR3 nucleotides read TGTGCCAGCAGCCTAGTAGGGGCTGAAGCTTTCTTT. This codes for CASSLVGAEAFF.

The V and J genes are TRBV19 and TRBJ1-3; D gene ambiguous. V was clipped by 5 bases and J by 2 bases, with 7 bases between them. This CDR3 has 13 residues. Germline CDR1 reads LNHDA; CDR2 reads SQIVND (reference sequence). CDR3 loop: CASSPYAGNTIYF. DNA for the CDR3: TGTGCCAGTAGTCCGTATGCTGGAAACACCATATATTTT.

The chain couples TRBV11-2 to TRBJ1-2; D might be TRBD1 (6 bases). Germline V gene sequence: CDR1 SGHAT, CDR2 FQNNGV. There are 16 residues in the CDR3. The ends were cut back, 4 bases at V and 4 bases at J, with 19 bases in the middle. DNA of the CDR3: TGTGCCAGCAGCTCCTTAGTTGGGGGCCAAGGCTATGGCTACACCTTC. Encoded protein: CASSSLVGGQGYGYTF.

This sequence joins TRBV2 and TRBJ1-1; 7 positions match TRBD1. V gave up 6 bases and J gave up 4 bases; unmatched junction bases: 8. Germline CDR1 reads SNHLY; CDR2 reads FYNNEI. The CDR3 is made up of 14 amino acids. CDR3 region: CASRDLRQGTEAFF. DNA for the CDR3: TGTGCCAGCAGAGACCTAAGACAGGGCACTGAAGCTTTCTTT.

The genes are TRBV6-5 and TRBJ1-1; D may be TRBD1 (5 bases). V lost 10 bases, J lost 0 bases, and 12 bases lay in between. This CDR3 has 13 amino acids. Germline CDR1 is MNHEY and CDR2 is SVGAGI. CDR3 sequence reads: CATKDTLNTEAFF. The CDR3 region has the DNA TGTGCCACTAAGGACACTCTGAACACTGAAGCTTTCTTT.

This clone occurred a few times. The chain recombines TRBV11-2 with TRBJ1-2, with D possibly matching TRBD1 (5 bases). The V end was cut by 1 base, the J end by 2 bases, with 11 bases between. The CDR3 contains 15 residues. Germline V CDR1 and CDR2: SGHAT, FQNNGV. CDR3: CASSLVTGPNYGYTF. CDR3 nucleotide sequence: TGTGCCAGCAGCTTAGTTACAGGCCCCAACTATGGCTACACCTTC.

V usage is TRBV7-9 and J usage is TRBJ1-2; D unresolved. The germline gives CDR1 SEHNR, CDR2 FQNEAQ (reference sequence). The CDR3 runs 13 residues. Trimming removed 5 bases from V and 3 bases from J, with 10 bases in between. The CDR3 reads CASSTPIHYGYTF. DNA of the CDR3: TGTGCCAGCAGCACACCGATTCACTATGGCTACACCTTC.

The chain carries TRBV6-5 and TRBJ1-5, with D unresolved. Germline loops: CDR1 MNHEY, CDR2 SVGAGI. The CDR3 has 14 amino acids. V was pared by 0 bases and J by 2 bases, with 5 bases between. The CDR3 sequence is CASSYSEGNQPQHF. In DNA form, the CDR3 reads TGTGCCAGCAGTTACTCGGAGGGCAATCAGCCCCAGCATTTT.

Comment on this clone: Other DNA sequences in the sample encode the same CDR3. The V and J genes are TRBV7-2 and TRBJ2-3, with D unresolved. The CDR3 length is 12 residues. Germline CDR1 SGHTA, CDR2 FQGNSA. With 5 bases removed from V and 2 bases from J, the gap between germline ends came to 5 bases. The CDR3 DNA reads TGTGCCAGCAGCCCATCCACAGATACGCAGTATTTT. Translation: CASSPSTDTQYF. Based on the CDR3 plus reference TRBV7-2 and TRBJ2-3, the full variable domain is GAGVSQSPSNKVTEKGKDVELRCDPISGHTALYWYRQSLGQGLEFLIYFQGNSAPDKSGLPSDRFSAERTGGSVSTLTIQRTQQEDSAVYLCASSPSTDTQYFGPGTRLTVL.

This clone was recorded only once. This rearrangement joins TRBV7-2 to TRBJ1-2; maybe TRBD1 (5 bases). This CDR3 has 13 amino acids. Germline CDR1 is SGHTA and CDR2 is FQGNSA. Between the trimmed V and J ends, which lost 3 bases and 7 bases, there was a span of 12 bases. The CDR3 here is CASSFRESTGYTF. The DNA of the CDR3 is TGTGCCAGCAGCTTCAGGGAATCTACTGGCTACACCTTC.

The J gene is TRBJ1-5, the V gene TRBV4-3; 7 nucleotides match TRBD1. Germline V lookup: CDR1 LGHNA, CDR2 YSLEER. The CDR3 contains 15 residues. Losses at the gene ends were 0 bases for V and 2 bases for J; bases not matched to a gene: 1. CDR3 region: CASSQDTGGNQPQHF. CDR3 in DNA: TGCGCCAGCAGCCAAGATACAGGGGGCAATCAGCCCCAGCATTTT.

The rearrangement links TRBV27 to TRBJ1-2; D remains unclear. CDR3 size: 13 residues. Germline CDR1 MNHEY, CDR2 SMNVEV (reference sequence). V was trimmed by 6 bases and J by 8 bases, leaving 16 bases between them. The CDR3 protein is CASRVGSLGGYTF. The CDR3 DNA is TGTGCCAGCAGGGTTGGCTCCCTCGGGGGCTACACCTTC.

This chain uses TRBV7-9 with TRBJ2-7, with 9 bases aligning to TRBD1. Losses at the gene ends were 2 bases for V and 4 bases for J; bases not matched to a gene: 6. This CDR3 contains 15 residues. The germline CDR1 and CDR2 sequences are SEHNR and FQNEAQ (reference sequence). DNA of the CDR3: TGTGCCAGCAGCTTACCGGGACAGGGAGAGTACGAGCAGTACTTC. This codes for CASSLPGQGEYEQYF.

V usage is TRBV14 and J usage is TRBJ2-4, with D possibly matching TRBD2 (6 bases). The CDR3 runs to 11 residues. Trimming cost V 8 bases and J 8 bases, with 10 bases left between them. Germline V gives CDR1 SGHDN, CDR2 FVKESK. The CDR3 region is CASSGGDIQYF. CDR3 sequence (DNA): TGTGCCAGCTCCGGCGGGGACATTCAGTACTTC.

The chain employs TRBV7-8 and TRBJ2-2, with no clear D. The CDR3 is 14 residues long. Germline V gives CDR1 SGHVS, CDR2 FQNEAQ. The V end was cut by 6 bases, the J end by 3 bases, with 11 bases between. Here the CDR3 reads CASRVDFYTGELFF. The CDR3 bases are TGTGCCAGCAGAGTCGACTTTTACACCGGGGAGCTGTTTTTT.

The genes are TRBV7-2 and TRBJ2-7, with 8 bases that match TRBD1. In germline, CDR1 is SGHTA, CDR2 FQGNSA. This CDR3 comprises 14 residues. The ends lost 5 bases at V and 3 bases at J; junction bases unmatched: 6. CDR3 DNA: TGTGCCAGCAGCCCTCGGACAGGGAACTACGAGCAGTACTTC. Its translation is CASSPRTGNYEQYF.

The V call is TRBV7-2, the J call TRBJ2-1, with 7 bases lining up with TRBD2. Germline CDR1 is SGHTA and CDR2 is FQGNSA. This CDR3 comprises 15 residues. The J segment lost 6 bases and the V segment lost 1 base, leaving 6 bases of the junction unmatched. The CDR3 sequence: CASSLGTRRGNEQFF. The CDR3 nucleotides are TGTGCCAGCAGCTTAGGGACTAGACGAGGCAATGAGCAGTTCTTC.

This clone was found a few times. The rearrangement joins TRBV7-2 to TRBJ2-7; 11 nucleotides align to TRBD2. Trimming removed 4 bases from V and 2 bases from J; junction bases left unmatched: 4. This CDR3 is built from 15 residues. CDR1 and CDR2 (germline): SGHTA, FQGNSA. This CDR3 reads CASSSLAGGTYEQYF. The CDR3 bases are TGTGCCAGCAGCTCCCTAGCGGGGGGCACCTACGAGCAGTACTTC.

This clone occurred once. The rearrangement uses TRBV19 and TRBJ1-2, with 8 positions matching TRBD1. The CDR3 sequence is 15 residues long. The germline gives CDR1 LNHDA, CDR2 SQIVND (reference sequence). Trimming at V came to 3 bases and at J to 2 bases, leaving 5 bases not matched to a gene. This CDR3 reads CASSIPRTGNYGYTF. CDR3 nucleotide sequence: TGTGCCAGTAGTATTCCCAGGACAGGGAACTATGGCTACACCTTC. Full variable domain (missing parts from reference TRBV19 and TRBJ1-2): DGGITQSPKYLFRKEGQNVTLSCEQNLNHDAMYWYRQDPGQGLRLIYYSQIVNDFQKGDIAEGYSVSREKKESFPLTVTSAQKNPTAFYLCASSIPRTGNYGYTFGSGTRLTVV.

This chain connects TRBV4-3 to TRBJ2-4; 7 nucleotides agree with TRBD1. The CDR3 consists of 17 residues. Trimming took 2 bases from V and 5 from J; bases not matched to a gene: 12. Germline CDR1 reads LGHNA; CDR2 reads YSLEER. The CDR3 DNA reads as TGCGCCAGCAGCCAACCCGAATTTATGGGACAGCAAAACATTCAGTACTTC. Amino acids: CASSQPEFMGQQNIQYF.

The CDR3 region is CASSPRSQRETQYF. The CDR3 nucleotides are TGTGCCAGCAGCCCCCGGTCCCAGAGGGAGACCCAGTACTTC. The rearrangement joins TRBV7-6 to TRBJ2-5, with D unresolved. Trimming took off 5 bases at V and 5 bases at J, with 15 bases between the two ends. The CDR3 is made up of 14 amino acids. Germline V gene data show CDR1 as SGHVS and CDR2 as FNYEAQ.

V usage is TRBV5-1 and J usage is TRBJ1-2; 7 bases fit TRBD1. V gave up 0 bases and J gave up 8 bases; unmatched junction bases: 7. The CDR3 has 14 amino acids. Germline V gene lookup returns CDR1 SGHRS and CDR2 YFSETQ. The CDR3 loop is CASSLEGALTGYTF. The CDR3 region has the DNA TGCGCCAGCAGCTTGGAGGGGGCTTTGACCGGCTACACCTTC.

This chain connects TRBV28 to TRBJ2-7, with D uncertain. Deletions cut 6 bases from V and 3 bases from J, with 18 bases between. The V gene's germline CDR1 is MDHEN and CDR2 SYDVKM. The CDR3 has 15 amino acids. The chain's CDR3 is CASSLPGPLSYEQYF. In nucleotides, the CDR3 is TGTGCCAGCAGCTTACCTGGGCCTTTAAGCTACGAGCAGTACTTC.

The V and J genes are TRBV19 and TRBJ2-7, with 8 nucleotides matching TRBD1. V lost 2 bases and J lost 3; bases outside the gene matches: 9. The CDR3 covers 16 residues. CDR1 and CDR2 (germline): LNHDA, SQIVND (reference sequence). The CDR3 region is CASSIRDRTFSYEQYF. The CDR3 DNA follows: TGTGCCAGTAGTATACGGGACAGGACATTTAGCTACGAGCAGTACTTC.

V is TRBV9 and J is TRBJ2-5; the D gene is possibly TRBD2 (6 bases). CDR3 size: 14 residues. Germline V CDR1 and CDR2: SGDLS, YYNGEE. Trimming cost V 3 bases and J 0 bases, with 9 bases left between them. CDR3 sequence reads: CASSEEGYQETQYF. CDR3 DNA: TGTGCCAGCAGCGAGGAGGGGTACCAAGAGACCCAGTACTTC.